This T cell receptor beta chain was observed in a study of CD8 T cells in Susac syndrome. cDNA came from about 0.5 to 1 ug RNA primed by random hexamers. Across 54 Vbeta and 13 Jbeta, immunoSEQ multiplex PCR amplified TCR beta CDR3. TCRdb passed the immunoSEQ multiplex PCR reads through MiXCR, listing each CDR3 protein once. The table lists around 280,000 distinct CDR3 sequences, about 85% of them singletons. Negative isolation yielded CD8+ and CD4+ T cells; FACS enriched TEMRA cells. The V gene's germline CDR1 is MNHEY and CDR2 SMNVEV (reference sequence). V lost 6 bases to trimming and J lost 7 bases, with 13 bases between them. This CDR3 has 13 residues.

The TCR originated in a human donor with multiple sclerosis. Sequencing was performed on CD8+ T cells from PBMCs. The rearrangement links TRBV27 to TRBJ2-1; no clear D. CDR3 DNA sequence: TGTGCCAGCAGAGGGCTAGGTAAAAATGAGCAGTTCTTC. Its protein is CASRGLGKNEQFF.